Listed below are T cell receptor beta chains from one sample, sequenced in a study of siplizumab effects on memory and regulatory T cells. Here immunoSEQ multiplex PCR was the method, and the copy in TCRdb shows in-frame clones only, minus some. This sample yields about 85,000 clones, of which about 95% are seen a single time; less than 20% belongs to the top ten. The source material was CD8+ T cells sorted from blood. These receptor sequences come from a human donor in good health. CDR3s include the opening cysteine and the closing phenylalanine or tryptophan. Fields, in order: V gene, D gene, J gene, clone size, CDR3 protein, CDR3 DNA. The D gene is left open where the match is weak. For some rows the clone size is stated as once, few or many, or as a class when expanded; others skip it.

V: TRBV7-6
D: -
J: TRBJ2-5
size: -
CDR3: CASSRTSQDPSQETQYF
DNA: TGTGCCAGCAGCCGGACGTCTCAGGATCCTTCCCAAGAGACCCAGTACTTC

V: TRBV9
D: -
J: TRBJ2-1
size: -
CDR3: CASSVVASFYNEQFF
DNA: TGTGCCAGCAGCGTAGTGGCTTCCTTCTACAATGAGCAGTTCTTC

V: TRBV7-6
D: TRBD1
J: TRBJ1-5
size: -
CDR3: CASSPTPMDRRSNQPQHF
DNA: TGTGCCAGCAGCCCAACCCCCATGGACAGGAGGAGCAATCAGCCCCAGCATTTT

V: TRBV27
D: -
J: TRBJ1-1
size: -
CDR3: CASRGRKYTEAFF
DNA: TGTGCCAGCAGGGGGCGGAAGTACACTGAAGCTTTCTTT

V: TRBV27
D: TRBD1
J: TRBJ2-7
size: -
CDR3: CASSSGTESTYEQYF
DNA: TGTGCCAGCAGTTCTGGGACAGAATCCACCTACGAGCAGTACTTC

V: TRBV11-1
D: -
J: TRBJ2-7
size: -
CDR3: CASSSRQFPYEQYF
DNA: TGTGCCAGCAGCTCAAGACAGTTCCCCTACGAGCAGTACTTC

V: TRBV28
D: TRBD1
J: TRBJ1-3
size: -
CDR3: CASRFTGGINTIYF
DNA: TGTGCCAGCCGTTTTACAGGGGGGATAAACACCATATATTTT

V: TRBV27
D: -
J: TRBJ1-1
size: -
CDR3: CASSPHRLLMNTEAFF
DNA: TGTGCCAGCAGTCCACACAGGTTACTTATGAACACTGAAGCTTTCTTT

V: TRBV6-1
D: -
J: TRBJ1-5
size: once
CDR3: CASSEGQEGQPQHF
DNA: TGTGCCAGCAGTGAAGGACAGGAGGGTCAGCCCCAGCATTTT

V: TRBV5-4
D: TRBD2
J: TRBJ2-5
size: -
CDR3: CASSPGLAAQETQYF
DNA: TGTGCCAGCAGCCCGGGACTAGCGGCCCAAGAGACCCAGTACTTC

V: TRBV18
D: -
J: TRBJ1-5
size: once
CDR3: CASSLSVGGDSNQPQHF
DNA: TGTGCCAGCTCACTATCCGTAGGGGGGGATAGCAATCAGCCCCAGCATTTT

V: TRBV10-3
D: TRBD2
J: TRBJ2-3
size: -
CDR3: CAISESPSGGDTQYF
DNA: TGTGCCATCAGTGAGTCGCCTAGCGGAGGGGATACGCAGTATTTT

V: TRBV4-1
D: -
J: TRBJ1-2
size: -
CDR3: CASSRSGTEVIYGYTF
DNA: TGCGCCAGCAGCCGGAGCGGGACGGAGGTAATCTATGGCTACACCTTC

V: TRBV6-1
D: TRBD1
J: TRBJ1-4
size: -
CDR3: CASSEVRGRGEKLFF
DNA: TGTGCCAGCAGTGAAGTCAGGGGGCGCGGGGAAAAACTGTTTTTT

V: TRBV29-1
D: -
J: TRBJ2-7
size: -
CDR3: CSGIFSGYEQYF
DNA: TGCAGCGGTATATTTAGCGGCTACGAGCAGTACTTC

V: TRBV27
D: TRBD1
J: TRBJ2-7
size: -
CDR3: CASRTLGTGVIYEQYF
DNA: TGTGCCAGCAGAACCCTTGGGACAGGGGTAATCTACGAGCAGTACTTC

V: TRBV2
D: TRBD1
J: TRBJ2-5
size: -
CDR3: CASSDRGLETQYF
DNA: TGTGCCAGCAGTGACAGGGGGTTAGAGACCCAGTACTTC

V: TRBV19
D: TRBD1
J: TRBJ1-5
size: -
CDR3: CASSSTGRNQPQHF
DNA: TGTGCCAGTAGTTCGACAGGGCGCAATCAGCCCCAGCATTTT

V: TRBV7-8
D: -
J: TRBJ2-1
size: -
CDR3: CASSLRRSYNEQFF
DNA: TGTGCCAGCAGCTTGCGCCGCAGTTACAATGAGCAGTTCTTC

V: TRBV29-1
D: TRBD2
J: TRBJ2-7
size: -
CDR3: CSVEGTSGSYEQYF
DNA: TGCAGCGTTGAAGGGACTAGCGGGAGTTACGAGCAGTACTTC

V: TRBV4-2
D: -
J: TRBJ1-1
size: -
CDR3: CASSQDERVNTEAFF
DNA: TGTGCCAGCAGCCAAGACGAACGCGTAAACACTGAAGCTTTCTTT

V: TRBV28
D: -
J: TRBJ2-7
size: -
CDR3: CASRFSRTEDYEQYF
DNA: TGTGCCAGCAGGTTCTCACGAACGGAGGACTACGAGCAGTACTTC

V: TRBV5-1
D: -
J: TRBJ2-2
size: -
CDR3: CASSYLEAGELFF
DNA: TGCGCCAGCAGCTATCTAGAGGCCGGGGAGCTGTTTTTT

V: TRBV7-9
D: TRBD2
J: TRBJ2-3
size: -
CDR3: CASSKEASGNRFADTQYF
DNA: TGTGCCAGCAGCAAAGAAGCTAGCGGGAATAGGTTTGCAGATACGCAGTATTTT

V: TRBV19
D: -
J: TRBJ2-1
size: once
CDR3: CASSIGDPFWNEQFF
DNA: TGTGCCAGTAGTATAGGGGACCCATTCTGGAATGAGCAGTTCTTC

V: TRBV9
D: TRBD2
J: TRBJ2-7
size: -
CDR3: CASSVGTSTEQYF
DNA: TGTGCCAGCAGCGTAGGGACTAGTACCGAGCAGTACTTC

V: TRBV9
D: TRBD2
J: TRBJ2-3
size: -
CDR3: CASRLAGSPTDTQYF
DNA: TGTGCCAGCAGACTAGCGGGGAGTCCGACAGATACGCAGTATTTT

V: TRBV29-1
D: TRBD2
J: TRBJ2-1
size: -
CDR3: CSFRLAEYNEQFF
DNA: TGCAGCTTTAGACTAGCGGAGTACAATGAGCAGTTCTTC

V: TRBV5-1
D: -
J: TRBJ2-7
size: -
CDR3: CASSGTNYEQYF
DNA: TGCGCCAGCAGCGGCACGAACTACGAGCAGTACTTC

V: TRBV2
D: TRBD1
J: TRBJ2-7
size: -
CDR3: CASSERFSGTGGFDEQYF
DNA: TGTGCCAGCAGTGAGCGTTTTAGCGGGACAGGGGGCTTCGACGAGCAGTACTTC

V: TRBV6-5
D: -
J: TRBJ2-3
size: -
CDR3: CASSYEYTDTQYF
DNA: TGTGCCAGCAGTTACGAATACACAGATACGCAGTATTTT

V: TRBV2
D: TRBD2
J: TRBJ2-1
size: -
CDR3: CASGGPRLAGEDNEQFF
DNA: TGTGCCAGCGGTGGGCCCAGACTAGCGGGAGAAGACAATGAGCAGTTCTTC

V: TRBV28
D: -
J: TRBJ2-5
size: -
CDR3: CASSHDLLGSETQYF
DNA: TGTGCCAGCAGTCATGACCTGTTAGGGTCGGAGACCCAGTACTTC

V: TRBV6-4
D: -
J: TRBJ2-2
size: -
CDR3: CASSYTPNTGELFF
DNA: TGTGCCAGCAGTTATACTCCCAACACCGGGGAGCTGTTTTTT

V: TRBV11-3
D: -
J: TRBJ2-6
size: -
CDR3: CASPPRRGDPSSGANVLTF
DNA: TGTGCCAGCCCCCCTCGGAGGGGCGACCCGTCCTCTGGGGCCAACGTCCTGACTTTC

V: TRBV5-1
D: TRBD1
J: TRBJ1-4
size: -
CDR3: CASSSTGVTDEKLFF
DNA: TGCGCCAGCAGCAGTACAGGGGTGACGGATGAAAAACTGTTTTTT

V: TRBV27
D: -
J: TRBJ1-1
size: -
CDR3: CASSLWEGGDTEAFF
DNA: TGTGCCAGCAGTTTATGGGAGGGAGGAGACACTGAAGCTTTCTTT

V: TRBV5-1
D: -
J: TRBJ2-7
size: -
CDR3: CASSQGGGGSSYEQYF
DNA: TGCGCCAGCAGCCAAGGGGGGGGCGGGAGCTCCTACGAGCAGTACTTC

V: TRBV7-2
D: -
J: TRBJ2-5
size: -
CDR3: CASSWTAYQETQYF
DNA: TGTGCCAGCAGCTGGACAGCGTACCAAGAGACCCAGTACTTC

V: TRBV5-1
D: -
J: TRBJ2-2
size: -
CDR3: CASSWTEGSGELFF
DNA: TGCGCCAGCAGCTGGACAGAGGGTTCCGGGGAGCTGTTTTTT

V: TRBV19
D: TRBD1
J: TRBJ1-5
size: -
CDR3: CASSTGQPTPSNQPQHF
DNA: TGTGCCAGTAGTACGGGACAGCCAACCCCTAGCAATCAGCCCCAGCATTTT

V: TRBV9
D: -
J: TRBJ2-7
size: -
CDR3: CASSEGGRSYEQYF
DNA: TGTGCCAGCAGCGAGGGGGGACGAAGCTACGAGCAGTACTTC

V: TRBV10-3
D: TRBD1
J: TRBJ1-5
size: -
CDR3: CAISEYTIRGHNQPQHF
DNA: TGTGCCATCAGTGAGTATACGATAAGGGGGCACAATCAGCCCCAGCATTTT

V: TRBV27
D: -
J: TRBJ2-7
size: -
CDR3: CASSYSGTGSYEQYF
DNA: TGTGCCAGCAGTTATAGCGGGACAGGTTCCTACGAGCAGTACTTC

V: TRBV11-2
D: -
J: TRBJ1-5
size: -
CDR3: CASSPTQNQPQHF
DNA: TGTGCCAGCAGCCCAACACAGAATCAGCCCCAGCATTTT

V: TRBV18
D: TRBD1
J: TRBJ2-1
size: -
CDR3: CASSPDTGVPSSYNEQFF
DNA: TGTGCCAGCTCACCAGATACAGGGGTCCCATCCTCCTACAATGAGCAGTTCTTC

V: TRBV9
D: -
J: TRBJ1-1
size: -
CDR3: CASSVEDGGLGEAFF
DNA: TGTGCCAGCAGCGTAGAAGATGGAGGGTTAGGTGAAGCTTTCTTT

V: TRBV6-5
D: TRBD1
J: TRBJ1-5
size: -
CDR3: CASGAGGVNQPQHF
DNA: TGTGCCAGCGGGGCAGGGGGCGTCAATCAGCCCCAGCATTTT

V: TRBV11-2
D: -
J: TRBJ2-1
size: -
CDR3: CASSIGLQSEQFF
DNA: TGTGCCAGCAGCATAGGCTTACAGAGTGAGCAGTTCTTC

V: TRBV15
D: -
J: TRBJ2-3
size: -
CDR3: CATSRDWPEVTDTQYF
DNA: TGTGCCACCAGCAGAGATTGGCCAGAAGTAACAGATACGCAGTATTTT

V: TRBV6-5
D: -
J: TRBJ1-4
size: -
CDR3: CASSYATHEKLFF
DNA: TGTGCCAGCAGTTACGCAACGCACGAAAAACTGTTTTTT